One and the same sample provided the 21 T cell receptor beta chains below, sequenced in a study of blood T cell repertoires in COVID-19. Profiled with immunoSEQ multiplex PCR; TCRdb holds only in-frame clones, not every one. The data show 70,000 to 80,000 clones, roughly three quarters seen once. The sample comprised peripheral blood. The receptors come from a human donor in a cohort sampled during active COVID-19.

The V gene is TRBV5-6, the J gene TRBJ2-7; 7 bases are a match to TRBD2. The ends lost 2 bases at V and 0 bases at J; junction bases unmatched: 5. The CDR3 loop spans 15 amino acids. Germline-derived CDR1 and CDR2 are SGHDT and YYEEEE. CDR3 nucleotide sequence: TGTGCCAGCAGCTTTCCTAGCGGAGCCTCCTACGAGCAGTACTTC. Its translation is CASSFPSGASYEQYF.

CDR3 in amino acids: CASSLGGQGRNYGYTF. The CDR3 DNA reads TGTGCCAGCAGCTTAGGGGGCCAGGGGCGAAACTATGGCTACACCTTC. This chain joins TRBV7-2 and TRBJ1-2, with D perhaps matching TRBD1 (6 bases). Trimming left V 1 base short and J 2 bases short, with 14 bases between. In germline, CDR1 is SGHTA, CDR2 FQGNSA. The CDR3 consists of 16 residues.

The J gene is TRBJ2-2, the V gene TRBV13; 7 positions match TRBD2. CDR1 is PRHDT, CDR2 FYEKMQ, per germline (reference sequence). This CDR3 has 21 residues. Unmatched junction bases numbered 23, after V lost 6 bases and J lost 1 base. The CDR3 protein is CASRLERNVRGIAGNTGELFF. DNA for the CDR3: TGTGCCAGCAGACTAGAACGAAATGTCCGGGGGATAGCGGGGAACACCGGGGAGCTGTTTTTT.

Written as DNA, the CDR3 is TGTGCCAGCTCACCCAACCAGGGGTACGAGCAGTACTTC. Translating it yields CASSPNQGYEQYF. The chain carries TRBV18 and TRBJ2-7; TRBD1 is a possible D gene (6 bases). The CDR3 sequence is 13 residues long. Per the germline V gene, CDR1 is KGHSH and CDR2 is LQKENI. Trimming removed 3 bases at V and 4 bases at J, with 10 bases between.

The sample holds a few counts of this clone. The chain employs TRBV28 and TRBJ2-7, with 10 nucleotides matching TRBD2. The CDR3 runs 15 residues. Germline V gene data show CDR1 as MDHEN and CDR2 as SYDVKM. The V gene end was trimmed by 4 bases and the J gene end by 2 bases; junction bases not matched to a gene: 5. In nucleotides, the CDR3 is TGTGCCAGCAGTTCTTTAGCGGGAGGCCCCTACGAGCAGTACGTC. Translated, it gives CASSSLAGGPYEQYV.

The chain has TRBV4-1 and TRBJ2-3, with 11 nucleotides matching TRBD2. CDR3 length: 18 residues. Germline CDR1 reads MGHRA; CDR2 reads YSYEKL. The V segment lost 2 bases and the J segment 4 bases; nucleotides outside the gene matches: 11. The CDR3 DNA reads TGCGCCAGCAGCCAACTCCCTCTAGCGGGAGGTGTCGCAGATACGCAGTATTTT. Translation: CASSQLPLAGGVADTQYF.

This clone came up a few times. The chain combines TRBV24-1 with TRBJ1-6; 8 bases line up with TRBD1. CDR3 length equals 15 residues. Germline V gene data show CDR1 as KGHDR and CDR2 as SFDVKD. V was clipped by 4 bases and J by 10 bases; unmatched bases: 8. CDR3 bases: TGTGCCACCAGTGACACCCCAGGGGGCGCCTCACCCCTCCACTTT. It is translated as CATSDTPGGASPLHF.

The chain is built from TRBV18 and TRBJ1-2, with no clear D. The germline gives CDR1 KGHSH, CDR2 LQKENI. This CDR3 comprises 16 residues. V shed 0 bases and J shed 1 base, with 12 bases lying between them. CDR3 in amino acids: CASSPPMAQLNYGYTF. DNA for the CDR3: TGTGCCAGCTCACCACCGATGGCACAGCTTAACTATGGCTACACCTTC.

The chain is built from TRBV21-1 and TRBJ2-7; the table's TRBD2 call for D was not verified on the DNA. TRBV21-1 is a pseudogene segment. The CDR3 runs 14 residues. For the CDR3, the DNA is TGTGCCAGCAGCACTTGGGGGGGGTCTTGGGAGCAGTACGTC. It yields the protein CASSTWGGSWEQYV.

This clone showed up just once. The chain links TRBV5-6 to TRBJ2-5; 11 bases align to TRBD1. Germline assignment: CDR1 SGHDT and CDR2 YYEEEE. The length of the CDR3 is 14 residues. With 5 bases clipped from V and 7 bases from J, the junction kept 7 bases outside the gene matches. CDR3 nucleotides: TGTGCCAGCAGGGACAGGGGGCTGGGCGGGACCCAGTACTTC. It codes for CASRDRGLGGTQYF.

The chain carries TRBV19 and TRBJ2-7; tentatively, D is TRBD2 (6 bases). Germline V lookup: CDR1 LNHDA, CDR2 SQIVND (reference sequence). Trimming left V 0 bases short and J 6 bases short, with 18 bases between. The CDR3 runs 16 residues. The CDR3 DNA follows: TGTGCCAGTAGTATAGACGGTGGCCCCGGCGGGGCCGAGCAGTACTTC. It yields the protein CASSIDGGPGGAEQYF.

This clone has a handful of counts. The J gene is TRBJ2-2, the V gene TRBV5-4; no clear D. V was shortened by 6 bases and J by 2 bases, with 5 bases between the two germline ends. The CDR3 runs 12 residues. Germline V gives CDR1 SGHNT, CDR2 YYREEE (reference sequence). DNA of the CDR3: TGTGCCAGCATCAGTAACACCGGGGAGCTGTTTTTT. It encodes CASISNTGELFF.

This chain joins TRBV7-2 and TRBJ1-1, with 9 bases lining up with TRBD1. V dropped 3 bases and J dropped 4; count of bases not matched to a gene: 9. CDR3 length: 16 amino acids. CDR1 and CDR2 (germline): SGHTA, FQGNSA. In nucleotides, the CDR3 is TGTGCCAGCAGCTTCCCAATCACAGGGGGCCTCACTGAAGCTTTCTTT. This encodes CASSFPITGGLTEAFF.

This chain joins TRBV27 and TRBJ2-7; TRBD2 matches at 8 bases. The J segment lost 0 bases and the V segment lost 3 bases, leaving 13 bases of the junction unmatched. Germline values: CDR1 MNHEY, CDR2 SMNVEV (reference sequence). This CDR3 contains 18 residues. CDR3 coding DNA: TGTGCCAGCAGTTTTCCCGTCATAGCGGGACAATGCTCCTACGAGCAGTACGTC. Translating gives CASSFPVIAGQCSYEQYV.

This clone appeared a single time. The chain employs TRBV30 and TRBJ1-6; D is possibly TRBD1 (5 bases). There are 15 residues in the CDR3. Germline CDR1 and CDR2: GTSNPN and SVGIG (reference sequence). V gave up 1 base and J gave up 6 bases, with 13 bases separating them. Written as DNA, the CDR3 is TGTGCCTGGAGTGCAACCGGCGGGGGTAATTCACCCCTCCACTTT. Translated: CAWSATGGGNSPLHF.

This clone occurred a few times. The genes are TRBV5-4 and TRBJ1-6; no clear D gene. Germline values: CDR1 SGHNT, CDR2 YYREEE (reference sequence). The germline V and J ends were trimmed by 3 bases and 10 bases, with 14 bases remaining between them. The CDR3 has 14 amino acids. This CDR3 is CASSSRSSNSPLHF. The CDR3 bases are TGTGCCAGCAGCTCCAGGTCTTCAAACTCACCCCTCCACTTT.

The CDR3 region is CASSKGQARKTQYF. CDR3 DNA sequence: TGTGCCAGCAGCAAGGGACAGGCGAGGAAGACCCAGTACTTC. The chain couples TRBV6-5 to TRBJ2-5; 8 bases are shared with TRBD1. After removal of 6 bases from V and 6 bases from J, the junction contained 9 bases not matched to a gene. The CDR3 runs to 14 residues. CDR1 is MNHEY, CDR2 SVGAGI, per germline.

This clone has only a few counts. The chain links TRBV30 to TRBJ1-6; D gene unclear. Germline loops: CDR1 GTSNPN, CDR2 SVGIG (reference sequence). The CDR3 sequence is 17 residues long. Trimming took 0 bases from V and 5 from J, leaving 17 bases between them. CDR3 loop: CAWSVGRSSPDNSPLHF. Written as DNA, the CDR3 is TGTGCCTGGAGTGTAGGGAGGTCCAGCCCTGATAATTCACCCCTCCACTTT.

This chain joins TRBV3-1 (or the pseudogene TRBV3-2) and TRBJ2-7, with 14 bases identical to TRBD2. Trimming cost V 4 bases and J 5 bases; bases outside gene matches: 10. Germline CDR1 LGHDT, CDR2 YNNKEL (reference sequence). The CDR3 runs to 17 residues. Here the CDR3 reads CASSLEWTSGRSDEQYV. CDR3 DNA sequence: TGTGCCAGCAGCCTGGAGTGGACTAGCGGGAGGTCCGACGAGCAGTACGTC.

V usage is TRBV5-8 and J usage is TRBJ1-2; D ambiguous. The ends were cut back, 1 base at V and 4 bases at J, with 5 bases in the middle. Germline loops: CDR1 SGHTS, CDR2 YDEGEE. CDR3 length equals 12 residues. The CDR3 DNA follows: TGTGCCAGCAGCTTGCGGTTCTATGGCTACACCTTC. Protein product: CASSLRFYGYTF.

This rearrangement joins TRBV7-2 to TRBJ2-2, with 9 bases that match TRBD2. Losses at the gene ends were 0 bases for V and 6 bases for J; bases not matched to a gene: 5. CDR1 and CDR2 (germline): SGHTA, FQGNSA. The CDR3 has 16 amino acids. CDR3 in DNA: TGTGCCAGCAGCTTAGCGGCGGGAGGGCCTTCCGGGGAGCTGTTTTTT. Amino acids: CASSLAAGGPSGELFF.